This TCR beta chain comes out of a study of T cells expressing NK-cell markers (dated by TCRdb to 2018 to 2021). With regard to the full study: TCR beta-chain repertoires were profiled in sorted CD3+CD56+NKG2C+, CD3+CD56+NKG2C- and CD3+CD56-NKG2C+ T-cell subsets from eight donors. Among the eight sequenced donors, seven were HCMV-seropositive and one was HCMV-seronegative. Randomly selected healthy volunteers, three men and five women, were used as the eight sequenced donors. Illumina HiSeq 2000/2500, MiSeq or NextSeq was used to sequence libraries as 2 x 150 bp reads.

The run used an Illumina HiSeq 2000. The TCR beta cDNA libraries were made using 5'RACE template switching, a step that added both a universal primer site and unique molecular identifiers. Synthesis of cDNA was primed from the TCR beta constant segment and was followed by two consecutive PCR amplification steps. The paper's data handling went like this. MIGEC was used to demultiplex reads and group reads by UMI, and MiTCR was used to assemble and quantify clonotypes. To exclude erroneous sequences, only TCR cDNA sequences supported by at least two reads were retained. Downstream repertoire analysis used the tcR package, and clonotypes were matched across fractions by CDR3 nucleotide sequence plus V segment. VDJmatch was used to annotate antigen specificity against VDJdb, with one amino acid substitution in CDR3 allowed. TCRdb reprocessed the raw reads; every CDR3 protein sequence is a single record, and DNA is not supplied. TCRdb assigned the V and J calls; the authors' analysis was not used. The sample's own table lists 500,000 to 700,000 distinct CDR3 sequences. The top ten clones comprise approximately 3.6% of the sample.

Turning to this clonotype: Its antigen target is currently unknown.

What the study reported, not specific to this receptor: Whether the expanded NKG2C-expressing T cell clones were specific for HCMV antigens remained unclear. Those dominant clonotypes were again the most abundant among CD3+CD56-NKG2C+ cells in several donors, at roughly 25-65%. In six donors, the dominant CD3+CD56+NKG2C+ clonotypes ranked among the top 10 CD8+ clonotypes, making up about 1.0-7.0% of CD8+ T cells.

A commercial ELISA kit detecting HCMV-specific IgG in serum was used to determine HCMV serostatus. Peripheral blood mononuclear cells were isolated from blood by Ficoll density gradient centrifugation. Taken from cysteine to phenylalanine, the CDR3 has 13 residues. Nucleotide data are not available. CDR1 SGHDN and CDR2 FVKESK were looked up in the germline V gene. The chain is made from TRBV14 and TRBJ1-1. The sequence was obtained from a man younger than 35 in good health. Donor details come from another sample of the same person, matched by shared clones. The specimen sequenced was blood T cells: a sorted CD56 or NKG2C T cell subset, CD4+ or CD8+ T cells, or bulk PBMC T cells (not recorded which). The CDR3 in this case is CASSQDYGWSAFF.